This TCR beta chain was captured by sequencing in a study of T-cell reconstitution after alpha-beta-depleted transplantation in children. Unique molecular identifiers were incorporated during preparation of the TCRbeta library. TCRdb re-called the PCR reads through MiXCR, storing one row per CDR3 protein. The top ten clones hold around 2.3% of a sample with a few hundred thousand distinct CDR3 sequences, under 13% of them seen once. This clonotype was seen only a few times. The sequence came from a human donor who donated a stem cell graft to a child with acute lymphoblastic leukemia. Here the sequenced sample was PBMCs from the stem cell graft donor, taken from the stem cell graft.

CDR3 sequence reads: CASSPDRVYYGYTF. The CDR3 DNA follows: TGTGCCAGCAGCCCAGACAGGGTGTACTATGGCTACACCTTC. The chain links TRBV27 to TRBJ1-2, with TRBD1 identical over 7 bases. Germline V gene lookup returns CDR1 MNHEY and CDR2 SMNVEV (reference sequence). V lost 6 bases to trimming and J lost 3 bases; unmatched junction nucleotides: 7. The CDR3 extends over 14 amino acids.